This T cell receptor beta chain derives from a study of T cell changes during pregnancy in multiple sclerosis. The CDR3 covers 17 residues. From germline, CDR1 is SGHKS and CDR2 YYEKEE (reference sequence). Trimming removed 4 bases from V and 0 bases from J; junction bases left unmatched: 7. Profiled with immunoSEQ multiplex PCR; TCRdb holds only in-frame clones, not every one. The sample consists of under 100,000 clones, around 93% of them appearing once. Source: peripheral blood, taken in the third trimester of pregnancy. The receptor comes from a female donor with multiple sclerosis, enrolled in a pregnancy study. The rearrangement uses TRBV5-5 and TRBJ2-3; TRBD2 matches at 11 bases. This CDR3 is CASSPGLAVTSTDTQYF. In DNA, the CDR3 is TGTGCCAGCAGCCCGGGACTAGCGGTAACTAGCACAGATACGCAGTATTTT.